This T cell receptor (beta chain) was sequenced in a study of metastatic and nonmetastatic thyroid tumors (TCRdb year 2020). For context, the study as a whole: The researchers compared repertoires between peripheral blood samples and tumor or nodule tissue samples from patients with malignant or benign thyroid disease.

This clone was seen at least ten times. Its target antigen remains unknown. Nothing much larger sits one base from this clone, and base qualities are not available. No treatment had been received by any patient before thyroid surgery. Using T-cell receptor beta sequencing, the study looked back at clinical samples from patients collected from the early 2010s to the late 2010s. Study-level results and caveats: TCR beta diversity was reported as significantly higher in malignant tumors than in benign nodules, in both blood and tumor samples.

Its CDR3 holds 18 amino acids, cysteine through phenylalanine. This entry keeps only the CDR3 DNA: 54 bases, framed from base 1. For CDR1 and CDR2, the germline V gene lists MGHRA and YSYEKL. Trimming at the junction amounts to 1 base on V and 0 bases on J, and the germline ends lie 18 bases apart. The method was PCR. This sample was sequenced with an Illumina HiSeq 4000. High-throughput sequencing was used to profile the CDR3 region of the TCR beta-chain in every patient. On the authors' methods: CDR3 differences across clinicopathological groups were used to build a classifier for discriminating distant-metastatic papillary thyroid cancer patients. The Shannon index was used to measure repertoire diversity, and the Morisita-Horn index was used to measure how similar tumor and blood repertoires were. Starting from the raw public reads, TCRdb applied fastp trimming at Q25, assembled clones with MiXCR and retained in-frame beta chains. The V and J calls follow TCRdb's processing rather than the paper's. The sample yields about 24,000 clones; approximately 21% were counted once. The leading ten clones occupy over 10% of the sample.

The clonotype comes from a male donor with papillary thyroid cancer or a benign thyroid nodule (not recorded which). Some clones in this sample may be carry-over from other donors' samples. The chain uses TRBV4-1 and TRBJ1-1; there is no confident call for the D gene. Sequencing used blood. Here is the DNA: TGCGCCAGCAGCCAAGTTTTCCCAAGGGCTTCCATGAACACTGAAGCTTTCTTT. Its product reads: CASSQVFPRASMNTEAFF.